This paragraph covers one TCR beta chain sequence. TCRdb redid the calling of the PCR reads with MiXCR, one entry per CDR3 protein. The sample includes 10,000 or so distinct CDR3 sequences, 50% to 75% seen only once; the top ten take roughly a quarter. The data were obtained in a study of tumor-infiltrating lymphocytes in oesophageal squamous cell carcinoma. Germline assignment: CDR1 SGHTA and CDR2 FQGTGA. V lost 0 bases and J 7 bases, leaving 13 bases between the germline ends. The CDR3 loop spans 14 amino acids. This clonotype originated in a female donor with esophageal squamous cell carcinoma. The sequencing input was esophageal tumor tissue. The chain carries TRBV7-3 and TRBJ2-7; weak D call: TRBD2 (5 bases). As DNA, the CDR3 is TGTGCCAGCAGCTTAACTGCAGACTACAATGAGCAGTACTTC. It is translated as CASSLTADYNEQYF.